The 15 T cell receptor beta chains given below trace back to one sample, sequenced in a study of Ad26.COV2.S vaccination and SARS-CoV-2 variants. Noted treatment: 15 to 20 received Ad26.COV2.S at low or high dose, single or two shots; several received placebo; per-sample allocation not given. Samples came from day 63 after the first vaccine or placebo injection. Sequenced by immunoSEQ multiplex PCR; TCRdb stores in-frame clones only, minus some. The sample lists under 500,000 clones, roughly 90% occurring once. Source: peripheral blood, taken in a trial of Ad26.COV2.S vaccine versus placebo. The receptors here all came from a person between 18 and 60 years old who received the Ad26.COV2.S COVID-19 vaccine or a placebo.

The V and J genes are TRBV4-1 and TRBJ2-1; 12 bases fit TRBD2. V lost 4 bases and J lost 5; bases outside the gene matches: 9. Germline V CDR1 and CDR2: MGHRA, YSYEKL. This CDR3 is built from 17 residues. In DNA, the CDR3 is TGCGCCAGCAGCCCCAAACAGACTAGCGGGGGAAACAATGAGCAGTTCTTC. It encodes CASSPKQTSGGNNEQFF.

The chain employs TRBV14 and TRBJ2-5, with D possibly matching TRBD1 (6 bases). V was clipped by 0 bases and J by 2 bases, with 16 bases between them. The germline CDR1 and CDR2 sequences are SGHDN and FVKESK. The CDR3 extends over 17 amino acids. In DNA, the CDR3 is TGTGCCAGCAGCCAAGATTGGGGGCTAGCAGGGCAAGAGACCCAGTACTTC. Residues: CASSQDWGLAGQETQYF.

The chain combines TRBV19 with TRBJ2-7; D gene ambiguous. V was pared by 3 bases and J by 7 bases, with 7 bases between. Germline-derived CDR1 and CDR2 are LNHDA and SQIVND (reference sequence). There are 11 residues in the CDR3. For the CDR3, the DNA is TGTGCCAGTAGTATTGGGGTGGAGCAGTACTTC. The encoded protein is CASSIGVEQYF.

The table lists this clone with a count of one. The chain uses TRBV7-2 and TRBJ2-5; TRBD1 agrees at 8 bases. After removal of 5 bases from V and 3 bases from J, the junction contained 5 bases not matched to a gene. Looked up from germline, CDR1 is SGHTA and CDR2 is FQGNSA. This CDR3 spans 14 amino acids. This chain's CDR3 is CASSPDRVEETQYF. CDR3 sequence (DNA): TGTGCCAGCAGCCCGGACAGGGTCGAAGAGACCCAGTACTTC.

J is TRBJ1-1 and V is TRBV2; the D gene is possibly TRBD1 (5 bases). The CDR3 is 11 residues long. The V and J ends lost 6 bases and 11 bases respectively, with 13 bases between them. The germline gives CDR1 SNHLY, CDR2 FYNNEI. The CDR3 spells CASSVRGRAFF. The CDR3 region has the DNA TGTGCCAGCAGCGTGAGGGGTCGGGCTTTCTTT.

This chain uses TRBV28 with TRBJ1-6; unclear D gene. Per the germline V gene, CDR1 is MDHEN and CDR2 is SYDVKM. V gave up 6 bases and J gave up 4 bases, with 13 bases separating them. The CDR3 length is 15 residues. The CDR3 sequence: CASSHGGQYNSPLHF. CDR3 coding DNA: TGTGCCAGCAGCCACGGAGGGCAGTATAATTCACCCCTCCACTTT.

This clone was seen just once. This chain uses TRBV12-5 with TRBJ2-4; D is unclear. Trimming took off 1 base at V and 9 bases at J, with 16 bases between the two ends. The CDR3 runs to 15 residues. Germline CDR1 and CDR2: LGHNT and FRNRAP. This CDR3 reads CASGLGQPGSGIQYF. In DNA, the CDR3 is TGTGCTAGTGGTTTGGGGCAACCTGGCAGTGGCATTCAGTACTTC.

The CDR3, as DNA: TGTGCCATCAGTGACTACCTGACAGGGATTAACACTGAAGCTTTCTTT. As protein: CAISDYLTGINTEAFF. The V and J genes are TRBV10-3 and TRBJ1-1; TRBD1 aligns across 7 bases. The V gene's germline CDR1 is ENHRY and CDR2 SYGVKD. The CDR3 extends over 16 amino acids. Trimming cost V 3 bases and J 2 bases; bases outside gene matches: 9.

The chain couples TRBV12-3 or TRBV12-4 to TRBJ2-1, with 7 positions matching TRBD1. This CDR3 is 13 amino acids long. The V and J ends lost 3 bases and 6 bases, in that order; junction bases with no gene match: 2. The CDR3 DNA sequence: TGTGCCAGCAGTTTTTCAGGGGGCAATGAGCAGTTCTTC. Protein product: CASSFSGGNEQFF.

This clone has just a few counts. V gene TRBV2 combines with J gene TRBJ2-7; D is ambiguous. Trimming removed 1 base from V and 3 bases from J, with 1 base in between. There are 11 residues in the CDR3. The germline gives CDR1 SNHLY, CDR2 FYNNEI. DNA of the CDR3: TGTGCCAGCAGTGAAGACTACGAGCAGTACTTC. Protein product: CASSEDYEQYF.

CDR3 DNA: TGTGCCACCAGCGGCGGACAGGGAAGCAATCAGCCCCAGCATTTT. It yields the protein CATSGGQGSNQPQHF. This chain uses TRBV15 with TRBJ1-5; TRBD1 matches at 8 bases. The CDR3 covers 15 residues. Germline lookup yields CDR1 LNHNV and CDR2 YYDKDF (reference sequence). The V and J ends lost 5 bases and 1 base, in that order; junction bases with no gene match: 4.

CDR3 nucleotides: TGTGCCAGCTCACCACTAGCGGGGAACAATGAGCAGTTCTTC. Amino acids: CASSPLAGNNEQFF. The J gene is TRBJ2-1, the V gene TRBV18; 8 bases align to TRBD2. The CDR3 is 14 residues long. Unmatched junction bases numbered 1, after V lost 1 base and J lost 5 bases. Per germline, CDR1 KGHSH and CDR2 LQKENI.

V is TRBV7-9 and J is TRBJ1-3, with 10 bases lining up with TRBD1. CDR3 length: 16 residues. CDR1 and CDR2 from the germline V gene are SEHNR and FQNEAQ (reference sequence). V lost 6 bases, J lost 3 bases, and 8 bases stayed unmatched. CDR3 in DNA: TGTGCCAGCAGACGAGTCCGGGACAGGGGTGGAAACACCATATATTTT. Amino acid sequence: CASRRVRDRGGNTIYF. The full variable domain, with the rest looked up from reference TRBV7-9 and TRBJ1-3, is DTGVSQNPRHKITKRGQNVTFRCDPISEHNRLYWYRQTLGQGPEFLTYFQNEAQLEKSRLLSDRFSAERPKGSFSTLEIQRTEQGDSAMYLCASRRVRDRGGNTIYFGEGSWLTVV.

The CDR3 DNA reads TGCGCCAGCAATTTAGGGGAGGCGGCTAATGAAAAACTGTTTTTT. Protein: CASNLGEAANEKLFF. V and J are TRBV5-1 and TRBJ1-4; D is possibly TRBD1 (5 bases). Germline values: CDR1 SGHRS, CDR2 YFSETQ. This CDR3 has 15 residues. V lost 6 bases and J lost 3, with 15 bases in between.

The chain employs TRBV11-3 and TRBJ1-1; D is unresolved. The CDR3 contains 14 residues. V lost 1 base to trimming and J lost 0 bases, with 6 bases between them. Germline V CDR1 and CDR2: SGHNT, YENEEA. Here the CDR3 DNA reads TGTGCCAGCAGCTTAGGACATATGAACACTGAAGCTTTCTTT. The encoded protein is CASSLGHMNTEAFF.